The T cell receptor beta chain under discussion was sequenced for a study of beta chain features in type 1 diabetes. Notes on this clone: As yet, its antigen is unknown.

V was pared by 6 bases and J by 0 bases, with 13 bases between. There are 15 residues in the CDR3. Germline loops: CDR1 SGHAT, CDR2 FQNNGV. Every bit of the isolated RNA underwent reverse transcription, so sequencing read expressed TCRB transcripts. Clones were sequenced by immunoSEQ multiplex PCR, and TCRdb holds only the in-frame ones, with some missing. The sample holds 640,000 or so clones, 11% to 15% seen once. Study-wide points: TCRB CDR3s were moderately but significantly shorter in Type 1 diabetes patients in all four CD4+ subsets.

Sequencing was done on a sample of naive CD4+ T cells from blood. The source is a man between 18 and 35 years old with type 1 diabetes. The chain is built from TRBV11-2 and TRBJ2-3, with D possibly TRBD1 on 6 matching bases. The CDR3 sequence is CASSPGTPSTDTQYF. The CDR3 bases are TGTGCCAGCAGTCCCGGGACACCAAGCACAGATACGCAGTATTTT.